The T cell receptor (beta chain) described here comes from a study of T cell responses to AZD1222 COVID-19 vaccine. Study-wide findings and caveats: After the peak T cell response, and only then, were repertoires sampled. Spike-spanning, vaccine-associated CD4 TCRs were dominant at 160-218 and 743-854. With two AZD1222 doses given, Spike-specific TCR breadth and depth both rose. Clonal diversity was possibly underestimated, and white British individuals and females predominated among donors.

As concerns this clone: The antigen is unknown.

V lost 2 bases to trimming and J lost 7 bases, with 12 bases between them. This CDR3 contains 15 residues. The germline CDR1 and CDR2 sequences are SGHTA and FQGNSA. Profiling relied on immunoSEQ multiplex PCR, and the TCRdb table lists in-frame clones only, not all of them. The sample holds 80,000 or so clones, over 75% seen once. The receptor was isolated from an adult in good health. The sample was peripheral blood, taken on day 0 of MenACWY control vaccination. The chain carries TRBV7-2 and TRBJ1-6, with D possibly being TRBD1 (5 bases). This CDR3 reads CASSLRSQVNSPLHF. The CDR3 bases are TGTGCCAGCAGCTTACGTTCACAGGTCAATTCACCCCTCCACTTT.